These 2 T cell receptor beta chains share one sample of origin, sequenced in a study of T cell changes during pregnancy in multiple sclerosis. The assay was immunoSEQ multiplex PCR, and TCRdb's table has in-frame clones only and misses some. The sample yields about 40,000 clones, approximately 92% seen once. Sequenced material: peripheral blood, taken before pregnancy. These receptors came from a female donor with multiple sclerosis, enrolled in a pregnancy study.

The chain joins TRBV6-5 to TRBJ2-1; TRBD2 matches at 10 bases. The CDR3 spans 14 residues. The trim removed 7 bases at V and 7 bases at J, leaving 7 bases unmatched. CDR1 is MNHEY, CDR2 SVGAGI, per germline. The CDR3 reads CASTYGTSDNEQFF. As DNA, the CDR3 is TGTGCCAGCACCTACGGGACTAGCGATAATGAGCAGTTCTTC.

CDR3 DNA: TGTGCCAGCAGCCGGGACAGGGCGGAGACCCAGTACTTC. This sequence encodes CASSRDRAETQYF. V usage is TRBV7-3 and J usage is TRBJ2-5; TRBD1 aligns across 9 bases. Germline V gene lookup returns CDR1 SGHTA and CDR2 FQGTGA. Trimming removed 5 bases from V and 5 bases from J; junction bases left unmatched: 3. There are 13 residues in the CDR3. The variable domain in full, with the rest retrieved from reference TRBV7-3 and TRBJ2-5, is GAGVSQTPSNKVTEKGKYVELRCDPISGHTALYWYRQSLGQGPEFLIYFQGTGAADDSGLPNDRFFAVRPEGSVSTLKIQRTERGDSAVYLCASSRDRAETQYFGPGTRLLVL.